This T cell receptor beta chain comes out of a study of blood T cell repertoires in COVID-19. Across the study: Material from acute and convalescent COVID-19 was sourced from the United States, Italy and Spain. T cells, B-cell-depleted T cells, or PBMCs supplied cDNA or gDNA.

Per the original methods: Amplification of reference gene primers provided the estimated nucleated cell counts. Assay used: immunoSEQ multiplex PCR; TCRdb lists only in-frame clones, some missing. Clone size and the V and J calls come from that table; the DNA yielded D and trimming. The table includes over 100,000 clones, 81% detected once. This CDR3 contains 13 residues. The germline V gene has CDR1 MNHNY and CDR2 SVGAGI (reference sequence). The junction had 5 bases not matched to a gene; V was cut back by 2 bases and J by 9 bases. This chain joins TRBV6-6 and TRBJ1-2; 8 nucleotides agree with TRBD1. The specimen was peripheral blood. This TCR was recovered from a woman in her sixties with active or convalescent COVID-19. CDR3 residues: CASSYGGQDRYTF. In DNA, the CDR3 is TGTGCCAGCAGTTACGGGGGACAGGATCGCTACACCTTC.